What follows is one TCR beta chain and its context. CDR3 size: 15 residues. Germline V lookup: CDR1 LGHNA, CDR2 YSLEER. V lost 6 bases, J lost 8 bases, and 13 bases stayed unmatched. The sample comes from a study of OX40 agonist ivuxolimab in advanced cancers. Study-level background: A history of anti-PD-1, anti-PD-L1 or anti-CTLA-4 therapy was acceptable, and approximately 40% had some.

The table came from immunoSEQ multiplex PCR; TCRdb's copy has only in-frame clones and leaves some out. The sample consists of about 50,000 clones, around 90% of them appearing once. The rearrangement links TRBV4-3 to TRBJ1-2; 9 nucleotides line up with TRBD1. Sequenced here: CD4+ or CD8+ T cells sorted from blood, sampled in a trial of the OX40 agonist ivuxolimab. This TCR was recovered from an adult with an advanced solid tumor such as melanoma, head and neck, liver or kidney cancer. CDR3 nucleotide sequence: TGCGCCAGCAGAGGCTCAGAAAGGACAGGGGTGGGCTACACCTTC. Its protein product is CASRGSERTGVGYTF.